This note documents a single T cell receptor beta chain sequence. The sample originates from a study of beta chain features in type 1 diabetes. What was sequenced were expressed TCRB transcripts, since all of the isolated RNA had been reverse transcribed. Only in-frame clones appear in the TCRdb table, and some are missing; sequencing was by immunoSEQ multiplex PCR. Among fewer than 550,000 clones listed, about an eighth were seen once. V was pared by 5 bases and J by 4 bases, with 5 bases of the junction left unmatched. The CDR3 is 15 residues long. Germline assignment: CDR1 SGHTA and CDR2 FQGTGA. The sequence derives from a young woman in good health. The chain links TRBV7-3 to TRBJ2-2, with TRBD1 matching over 9 bases. The sequencing input was naive CD4+ T cells from blood. The CDR3 DNA reads as TGTGCCAGCAGCCCCGGGACAGGGAGCACCGGGGAGCTGTTTTTT. Translated: CASSPGTGSTGELFF.